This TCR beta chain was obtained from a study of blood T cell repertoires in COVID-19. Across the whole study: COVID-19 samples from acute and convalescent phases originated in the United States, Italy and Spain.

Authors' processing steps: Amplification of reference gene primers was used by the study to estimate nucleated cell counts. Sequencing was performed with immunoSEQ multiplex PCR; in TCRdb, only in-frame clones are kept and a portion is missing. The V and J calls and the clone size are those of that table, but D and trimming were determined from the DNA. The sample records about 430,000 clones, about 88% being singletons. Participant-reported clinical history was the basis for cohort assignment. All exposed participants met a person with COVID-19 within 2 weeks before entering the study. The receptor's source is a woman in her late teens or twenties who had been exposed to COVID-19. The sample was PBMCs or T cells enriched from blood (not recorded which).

In DNA, the CDR3 is TGTGCCACCAGCAGGGCCGACCGAATCGGGCAGCCCCAGCATTTT. Its protein is CATSRADRIGQPQHF. This chain links TRBV15 with TRBJ1-5; D uncertain. Germline values: CDR1 LNHNV, CDR2 YYDKDF (reference sequence). The CDR3 length is 15 residues. The V gene lost 3 bases and the J gene lost 7 bases, with 16 bases spanning the gap.